Sequencing of this T cell receptor (beta chain) was carried out in a study of CD8 T cells in Susac syndrome. Across the whole study: Blood was drawn from Susac syndrome patients while they were therapy-naive, on corticosteroids, or on intravenous immunoglobulin alone.

Random hexamers were used to reverse transcribe about 0.5 to 1 ug of RNA. One entry per CDR3 protein, called by TCRdb with MiXCR from the immunoSEQ multiplex PCR reads. The table includes about 130,000 distinct CDR3 sequences, over 90% detected once. Between the trimmed V and J ends, which lost 4 bases and 6 bases, there was a span of 7 bases. Germline CDR1 SGHAT, CDR2 FQNNGV. The CDR3 is 11 residues long. FACS was used to enrich TEMRA cells, whereas the CD8+ and CD4+ T cells were obtained by negative isolation. The material sequenced was CD8+ T cells from PBMCs. J is TRBJ2-7 and V is TRBV11-2; D tentatively fits TRBD1 or TRBD2 (5 bases each). The receptor was isolated from a human donor with Susac syndrome. CDR3 loop: CASSWDGEQYF. In nucleotides, the CDR3 is TGTGCCAGCAGCTGGGACGGCGAGCAGTACTTC.